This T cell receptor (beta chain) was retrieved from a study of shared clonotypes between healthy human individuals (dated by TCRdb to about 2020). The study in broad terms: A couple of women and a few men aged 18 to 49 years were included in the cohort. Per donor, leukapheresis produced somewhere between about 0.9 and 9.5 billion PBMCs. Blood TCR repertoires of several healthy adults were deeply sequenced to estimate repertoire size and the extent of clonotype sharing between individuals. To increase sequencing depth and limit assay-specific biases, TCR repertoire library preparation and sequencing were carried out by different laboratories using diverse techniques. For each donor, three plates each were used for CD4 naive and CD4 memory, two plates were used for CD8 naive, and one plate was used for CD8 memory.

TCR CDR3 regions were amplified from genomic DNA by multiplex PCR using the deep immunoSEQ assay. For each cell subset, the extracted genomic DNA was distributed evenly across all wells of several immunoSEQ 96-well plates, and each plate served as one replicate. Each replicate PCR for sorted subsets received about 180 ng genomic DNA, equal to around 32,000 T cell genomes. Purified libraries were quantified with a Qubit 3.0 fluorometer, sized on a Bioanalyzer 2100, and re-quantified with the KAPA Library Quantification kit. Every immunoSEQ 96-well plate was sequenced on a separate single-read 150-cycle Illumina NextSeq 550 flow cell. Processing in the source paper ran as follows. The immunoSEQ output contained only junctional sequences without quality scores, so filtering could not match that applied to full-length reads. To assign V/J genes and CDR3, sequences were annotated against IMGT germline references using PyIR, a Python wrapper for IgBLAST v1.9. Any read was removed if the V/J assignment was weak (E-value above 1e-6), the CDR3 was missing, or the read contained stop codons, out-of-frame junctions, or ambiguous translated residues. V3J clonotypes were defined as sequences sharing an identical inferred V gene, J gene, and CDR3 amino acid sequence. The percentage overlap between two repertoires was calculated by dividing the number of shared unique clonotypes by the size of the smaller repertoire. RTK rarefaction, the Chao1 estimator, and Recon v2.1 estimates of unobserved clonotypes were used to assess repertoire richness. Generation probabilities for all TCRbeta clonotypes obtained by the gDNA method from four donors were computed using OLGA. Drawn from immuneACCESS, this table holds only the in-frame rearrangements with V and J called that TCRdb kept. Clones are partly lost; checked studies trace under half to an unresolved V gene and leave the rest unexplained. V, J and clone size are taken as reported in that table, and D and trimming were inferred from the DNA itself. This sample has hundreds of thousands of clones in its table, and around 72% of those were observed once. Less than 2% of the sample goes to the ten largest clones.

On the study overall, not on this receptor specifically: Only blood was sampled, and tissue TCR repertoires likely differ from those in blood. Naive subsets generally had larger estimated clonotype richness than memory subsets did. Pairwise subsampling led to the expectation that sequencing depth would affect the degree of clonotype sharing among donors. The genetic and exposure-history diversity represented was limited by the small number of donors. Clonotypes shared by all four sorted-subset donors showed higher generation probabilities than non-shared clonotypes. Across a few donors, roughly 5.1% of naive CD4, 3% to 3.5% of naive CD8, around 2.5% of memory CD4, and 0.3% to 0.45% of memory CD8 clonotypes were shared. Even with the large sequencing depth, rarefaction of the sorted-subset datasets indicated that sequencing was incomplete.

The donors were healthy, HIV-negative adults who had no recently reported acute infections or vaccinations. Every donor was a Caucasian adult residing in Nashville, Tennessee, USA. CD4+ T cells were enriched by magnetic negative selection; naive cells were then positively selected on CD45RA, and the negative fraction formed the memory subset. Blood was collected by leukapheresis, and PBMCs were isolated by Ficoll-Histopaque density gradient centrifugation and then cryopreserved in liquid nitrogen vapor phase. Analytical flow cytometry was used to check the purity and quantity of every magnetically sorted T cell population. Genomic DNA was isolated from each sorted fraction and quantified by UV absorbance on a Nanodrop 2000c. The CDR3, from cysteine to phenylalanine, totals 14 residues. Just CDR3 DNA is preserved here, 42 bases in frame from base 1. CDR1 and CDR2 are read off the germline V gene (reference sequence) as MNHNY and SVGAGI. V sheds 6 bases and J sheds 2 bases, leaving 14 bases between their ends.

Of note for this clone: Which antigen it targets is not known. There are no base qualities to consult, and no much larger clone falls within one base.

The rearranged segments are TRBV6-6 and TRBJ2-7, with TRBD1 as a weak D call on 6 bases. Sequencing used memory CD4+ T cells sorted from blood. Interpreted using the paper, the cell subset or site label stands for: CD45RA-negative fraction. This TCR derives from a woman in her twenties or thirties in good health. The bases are TGTGCCAGCAGACCCAGGACAGACACCTACGAGCAGTACTTC. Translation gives CASRPRTDTYEQYF.